Listed here are 27 T cell receptor beta chains from one sample, sequenced in a study of shared clonotypes between healthy human individuals. The assay was immunoSEQ multiplex PCR, and TCRdb's table has in-frame clones only and misses some. Of about 2.2 million clones listed, 93% are singletons. Terminally differentiated effector memory CD45RA+ cells were left out of the naive CD8 fraction, which was CD45RO-negative and positively selected for CCR7. Material for sequencing was naive CD8+ T cells from PBMCs. The origin of the receptors is a man aged 18-30 years in good health. Some clones in this sample may be carry-over from other donors' samples.

CDR3 coding DNA: TGCGCCAGCAGCCAATGGTATAGCGGGATTGGCAATGAGCAGTTCTTC. It codes for CASSQWYSGIGNEQFF. V is TRBV4-1 and J is TRBJ2-1; 8 bases fit TRBD2. The CDR3 length is 16 residues. Germline lookup yields CDR1 MGHRA and CDR2 YSYEKL. Germline trimming cut 2 bases from V and 6 bases from J; bases unmatched to any gene: 9.

The sample holds one count of this clone. The DNA for the CDR3 is TGTGCCAGCAGCTTAGGGCAGCTGGTCACTGAAGCTTTCTTT. It yields the protein CASSLGQLVTEAFF. The chain carries TRBV7-9 and TRBJ1-1; no clear D gene. The germline V gene encodes CDR1 SEHNR and CDR2 FQNEAQ (reference sequence). Trimming took off 1 base at V and 4 bases at J, with 10 bases between the two ends. The CDR3 loop spans 14 amino acids.

As regards this clone: Sequence at one end of the junction differs from germline and may be a read error. The V gene is TRBV27, the J gene TRBJ1-1, with TRBD1 matching 7 bases. CDR3 length: 16 residues. The germline gives CDR1 MNHEY, CDR2 SMNVEV (reference sequence). The CDR3 nucleotides read TGTGCCAGCAGTTTATCGGGGGACAGACTCAACACTGAAACTTTCTTT. Its translation is CASSLSGDRLNTETFF.

This chain uses TRBV6-5 with TRBJ2-7; no clear D. Germline V gene lookup returns CDR1 MNHEY and CDR2 SVGAGI. Deletions cut 7 bases from V and 5 bases from J, with 9 bases between. CDR3 length equals 11 residues. Here the CDR3 DNA reads TGTGCCAGCACCCTTTGGCACGAGCAGTACTTC. Protein product: CASTLWHEQYF.

CDR3 region: CASSADSSSGNTIYF. The DNA of the CDR3 is TGTGCCAGCAGCGCGGACAGCAGCTCTGGAAACACCATATATTTT. The chain employs TRBV2 and TRBJ1-3, with D perhaps matching TRBD1 (6 bases). With 6 bases removed from V and 0 bases from J, the gap between germline ends came to 12 bases. Germline V CDR1 and CDR2: SNHLY, FYNNEI. The CDR3 is made up of 15 amino acids.

The count of this clone is one. The chain is built from TRBV4-3 and TRBJ2-7; D not resolved. Germline V lookup: CDR1 LGHNA, CDR2 YSLEER. This CDR3 region has 13 residues. Trimming stripped 0 bases from V and 0 bases from J, with 3 bases between. The CDR3 reads CASSQDSSYEQYF. The CDR3 region has the DNA TGCGCCAGCAGCCAAGACAGCTCCTACGAGCAGTACTTC.

DNA for the CDR3: TGCGCCAGCAGTGAGTATTTGGGACGGCAACCCTACGAGCAGTACTTC. Translated, it gives CASSEYLGRQPYEQYF. V usage is TRBV10-1 and J usage is TRBJ2-7; tentatively, D is TRBD1 or TRBD2 (5 bases each). The CDR3 sequence is 16 residues long. Per the germline V gene, CDR1 is WNHNN and CDR2 is SYGVQD (reference sequence). V gave up 1 base and J gave up 2 bases, with 15 bases separating them.

The V call is TRBV27, the J call TRBJ2-2; 12 bases agree with TRBD2. Germline V gene lookup returns CDR1 MNHEY and CDR2 SMNVEV (reference sequence). CDR3 length: 16 residues. The V and J ends lost 6 bases and 7 bases, in that order; junction bases with no gene match: 9. CDR3 bases: TGTGCCAGCAGATCGCTAGCGGGAGGGCCCATCGGGGAGCTGTTTTTT. Translating it yields CASRSLAGGPIGELFF.

This chain joins TRBV15 and TRBJ1-4; D may be TRBD1 (6 bases). Germline CDR1 LNHNV, CDR2 YYDKDF (reference sequence). CDR3 length: 15 residues. V was pared by 1 base and J by 4 bases, with 10 bases between. DNA of the CDR3: TGTGCCACCAGCAGAGGACAGGCGTTTAATGAAAAACTGTTTTTT. Translation: CATSRGQAFNEKLFF.

This sequence joins TRBV7-9 and TRBJ2-1, with 9 bases lining up with TRBD1. The J segment lost 4 bases and the V segment lost 4 bases, leaving 5 bases of the junction unmatched. The CDR3 extends over 15 amino acids. The germline V gene has CDR1 SEHNR and CDR2 FQNEAQ (reference sequence). CDR3 DNA: TGTGCCAGCAGCTGGACAGGGGCCGATTACAATGAGCAGTTCTTC. Protein: CASSWTGADYNEQFF.

This clone showed up just once. V and J are TRBV30 and TRBJ2-7; the D is unclear. Trimming shortened V by 0 bases and J by 2 bases, and 11 bases separated the two germline ends. The CDR3 spans 14 residues. CDR1 and CDR2 (germline): GTSNPN, SVGIG (reference sequence). CDR3 coding DNA: TGTGCCTGGAGTGTACCGGTCCCCCCCTACGAGCAGTACTTC. Protein: CAWSVPVPPYEQYF.

Remarks on this clone: Other nucleotide sequences from this sample produce the same CDR3. This chain links TRBV5-6 with TRBJ1-2; unclear D gene. V gave up 0 bases and J gave up 7 bases, with 7 bases separating them. Germline V lookup: CDR1 SGHDT, CDR2 YYEEEE. The CDR3 is 12 amino acids. DNA of the CDR3: TGTGCCAGCAGCTTGGGTGGGAGTGGCTACACCTTC. Protein: CASSLGGSGYTF.

This clone is a singleton in its sample. V and J are TRBV14 and TRBJ2-2; D tentatively reads TRBD1 or TRBD2 (5 bases each). Trimming cost V 4 bases and J 7 bases, with 10 bases left between them. There are 13 residues in the CDR3. Germline CDR1 is SGHDN and CDR2 is FVKESK. CDR3 nucleotides: TGTGCCAGCAGCCCGACGAGGGGCGGGGAGCTGTTTTTT. It codes for CASSPTRGGELFF.

This clone was picked up one time. J is TRBJ1-5 and V is TRBV2; D not resolved. V lost 6 bases, J lost 7 bases, and 16 bases lay in between. From germline, CDR1 is SNHLY and CDR2 FYNNEI. The length of the CDR3 is 14 residues. In DNA form, the CDR3 reads TGTGCCAGCAGCCCGCGTAGGATTGGACAGCCCCAGCATTTT. Amino acid sequence: CASSPRRIGQPQHF.

This chain uses TRBV27 with TRBJ2-1; unclear D gene. The V end was cut by 3 bases, the J end by 0 bases, with 12 bases between. The germline CDR1 and CDR2 sequences are MNHEY and SMNVEV (reference sequence). This CDR3 has 16 residues. The CDR3 loop reads CASSFSQASSYNEQFF. CDR3 sequence (DNA): TGTGCCAGCAGTTTTTCCCAGGCTAGCTCCTACAATGAGCAGTTCTTC.

Concerning this clone itself: The sample carries other DNA sequences with the same CDR3. The V call is TRBV30, the J call TRBJ2-7; D is perhaps TRBD2 (6 bases). Between the trimmed V and J ends, which lost 0 bases and 3 bases, there was a span of 9 bases. The CDR3 consists of 13 residues. CDR1 and CDR2 from the germline V gene are GTSNPN and SVGIG (reference sequence). This CDR3 is CAWSVGGDYEQYF. The CDR3 DNA reads as TGTGCCTGGAGTGTTGGCGGGGACTACGAGCAGTACTTC.

The V and J genes are TRBV19 and TRBJ1-1; D may be TRBD1 (6 bases). The germline gives CDR1 LNHDA, CDR2 SQIVND (reference sequence). V lost 2 bases and J 5 bases, leaving 18 bases between the germline ends. The CDR3 is 16 residues long. CDR3 sequence: CASSITPGQGFTEAFF. DNA of the CDR3: TGTGCCAGTAGTATAACCCCCGGCCAGGGGTTTACTGAAGCTTTCTTT.

DNA for the CDR3: TGCGCCAGCAGCATTACTGGACCGTCGCCCGACGAGCAGTACTTC. Protein sequence: CASSITGPSPDEQYF. The V call is TRBV5-1, the J call TRBJ2-7; no definite D call. The CDR3 consists of 15 residues. Germline V CDR1 and CDR2: SGHRS, YFSETQ. V was trimmed by 4 bases and J by 5 bases, leaving 19 bases between them.

V gene TRBV7-9 combines with J gene TRBJ1-2; the D gene is possibly TRBD1 (6 bases). This CDR3 has 17 amino acids. CDR1 is SEHNR, CDR2 FQNEAQ, per germline (reference sequence). The germline V and J ends were trimmed by 0 bases and 0 bases, with 14 bases remaining between them. The CDR3: CASSLAGAGLTNYGYTF. As DNA, the CDR3 is TGTGCCAGCAGCTTAGCGGGGGCGGGTTTGACTAACTATGGCTACACCTTC.

This chain uses TRBV11-2 with TRBJ2-7; 11 positions agree with TRBD2. After removal of 5 bases from V and 5 bases from J, the junction contained 2 bases not matched to a gene. CDR1 and CDR2 from the germline V gene are SGHAT and FQNNGV. This CDR3 is built from 13 residues. CDR3 in amino acids: CASSGGLADEQYF. CDR3 nucleotide sequence: TGTGCCAGCAGCGGGGGACTAGCGGACGAGCAGTACTTC.

The chain uses TRBV30 and TRBJ1-2; unclear D gene. Germline CDR1 and CDR2: GTSNPN and SVGIG (reference sequence). The V and J ends lost 3 bases and 6 bases respectively, with 17 bases between them. The CDR3 runs to 14 residues. CDR3 sequence reads: CAWRRVGRNDGYTF. The CDR3 DNA reads TGTGCCTGGAGGAGGGTGGGTAGAAACGATGGCTACACCTTC.

This clone was seen once. This sequence joins TRBV6-5 and TRBJ2-1; D not resolved. V lost 4 bases, J lost 7 bases, and 14 bases lay in between. Germline CDR1 is MNHEY and CDR2 is SVGAGI. The length of the CDR3 is 14 residues. The DNA for the CDR3 is TGTGCCAGCAGTTTCCCGGGTGCCACAAATGAGCAGTTCTTC. This gives the protein CASSFPGATNEQFF.

The chain links TRBV12-5 to TRBJ2-1, with 9 nucleotides matching TRBD2. V trimming: 2 bases; J trimming: 9 bases; junction bases outside the gene matches: 8. This CDR3 has 15 amino acids. Germline CDR1 is LGHNT and CDR2 is FRNRAP. Written as DNA, the CDR3 is TGTGCTAGTGGTTTGTTCGGGGATAGCGGGAGTGAGCAGTTCTTC. Amino acids: CASGLFGDSGSEQFF.

The V gene is TRBV5-6, the J gene TRBJ2-1; possibly TRBD2 for D (6 bases). The V end lost 1 base, the J end lost 6 bases, and 14 bases lay between the germline ends. Germline assignment: CDR1 SGHDT and CDR2 YYEEEE. There are 15 residues in the CDR3. The CDR3 sequence: CASSLLWEARNEQFF. The CDR3 coding sequence is TGTGCCAGCAGCTTGTTGTGGGAGGCCCGCAATGAGCAGTTCTTC.

The chain couples TRBV7-9 to TRBJ2-7, with D possibly TRBD1 on 6 matching bases. The V gene lost 3 bases and the J gene lost 7 bases, with 13 bases spanning the gap. The CDR3 is made up of 13 amino acids. The germline V gene has CDR1 SEHNR and CDR2 FQNEAQ (reference sequence). The CDR3, as DNA: TGTGCCAGCAGCTTGGACAGCTCGGAAGAGCAGTACTTC. Translating gives CASSLDSSEEQYF.

The chain combines TRBV9 with TRBJ2-7; the D gene is possibly TRBD1 (6 bases). CDR3 length equals 15 residues. The germline gives CDR1 SGDLS, CDR2 YYNGEE. Trimming took 3 bases from V and 5 from J, leaving 18 bases between them. The CDR3 nucleotides read TGTGCCAGCAGCGCCGGACAGACGGTTAGGCACGAGCAGTACTTC. The encoded protein is CASSAGQTVRHEQYF.

The chain has TRBV4-1 and TRBJ2-1, with 7 nucleotides matching TRBD2. The CDR3 consists of 12 residues. V lost 1 base, J lost 12 bases, and 3 bases stayed unmatched. Germline V gives CDR1 MGHRA, CDR2 YSYEKL. CDR3 in amino acids: CASSQGRGGQFF. CDR3 bases: TGCGCCAGCAGCCAAGGTCGCGGGGGGCAGTTCTTC.